This TCR beta chain was sequenced during a study of T cells in Graves' hyperthyroidism and ophthalmopathy. The germline gives CDR1 SNHLY, CDR2 FYNNEI. The germline V and J ends were trimmed by 2 bases and 2 bases, with 7 bases remaining between them. CDR3 length equals 14 residues. This clonotype appeared many times. Its antigen remains unidentified. Amplification of TCR beta CDR3 regions used RNA as the template. Using the HTBI primer set, a first-round RT-PCR was run on the TCR CDR3. TCRdb re-called the multiplex PCR reads through MiXCR, storing one row per CDR3 protein. The table shows a few hundred thousand distinct CDR3 sequences, with 15% to 17% occurring only once. Study-level findings and limits: Onset of ophthalmopathy came a median 6.5 months after the model predicted it. In simple terms, a model built on 13 V-J features told ophthalmopathy apart from stable hyperthyroidism.

This receptor was identified in a woman aged 25 to 39 with Graves' hyperthyroidism. The chain has TRBV2 and TRBJ1-5, with unresolved D. The source material was blood. As DNA, the CDR3 is TGTGCCAGCAGTGAACTTAATGGCAATCAGCCCCAGCATTTT. This gives the protein CASSELNGNQPQHF.